The rows below give T cell receptor beta chains drawn from one sample of a study of CD8 T cells in Susac syndrome. TCRdb ran MiXCR on the immunoSEQ multiplex PCR reads and lists one entry per CDR3 protein. Altogether 150,000 or so distinct CDR3 sequences are present, 93% being singletons, with the ten largest covering approximately 0.14%. The sequenced sample consisted of CD4+ T cells from PBMCs. These receptors were obtained from a human donor in good health. Both conserved end residues are part of each CDR3. The D gene is left open where the match is weak. A clone size is listed for some rows: how often the clone was seen (once, few, many), or a class if it is expanded.

j_gene | d_gene | v_gene | abundance | CDR3nt | CDR3aa
TRBJ2-1 | TRBD2 | TRBV15 | - | TGTGCCACCTTACGGGTGGCGGGGGGTTCTTCCTACAATGAGCAGTTCTTC | CATLRVAGGSSYNEQFF
TRBJ2-7 | - | TRBV7-2 | - | TGTGCCAGCAGCCCTTGGGACCGCTACGAGCAGTACTTC | CASSPWDRYEQYF
TRBJ1-2 | - | TRBV4-2 | - | TGTGCCAGCAGCCAAGATTCGGGCTATGGCTACACCTTC | CASSQDSGYGYTF
TRBJ2-2 | - | TRBV5-6 | - | TGTGCCAGCAGACGGGCAGCGAACACCGGGGAGCTGTTTTTT | CASRRAANTGELFF
TRBJ2-2 | - | TRBV5-4 | - | TGTGCCAGCAGCAACCAAGGGGTAACCGGGGAGCTGTTTTTT | CASSNQGVTGELFF
TRBJ2-7 | TRBD1 | TRBV4-1 | - | TGCGCCAGCAGCCAAGAAGGAGGACGACAGGGTCGGAACGAGCAGTACTTC | CASSQEGGRQGRNEQYF
TRBJ2-7 | TRBD1 | TRBV7-9 | - | TGTGCCAGCAGCTTCCGGGGACAGGGCTCCTACGAGCAGTACTTC | CASSFRGQGSYEQYF
TRBJ1-1 | - | TRBV30 | - | TGTGCCTGGAATTGGGGGGGAGCTCGAGCTTTCTTT | CAWNWGGARAFF
TRBJ2-1 | - | TRBV3-1 | - | TGTGCCAGCAGCCAAGATTCCCCCTACATAACTTGGAGCTCCTACAATGAGCAGTTCTTC | CASSQDSPYITWSSYNEQFF
TRBJ1-2 | - | TRBV7-9 | - | TGTGCCAGCAGCTCCACGGTCGGTCACTTCTATGGCTACACCTTC | CASSSTVGHFYGYTF
TRBJ2-7 | - | TRBV27 | - | TGTGCCAGCAGTTTAGCCGGGGCAGGAGATATCTACGAGCAGTACTTC | CASSLAGAGDIYEQYF
TRBJ1-1 | - | TRBV20-1 | - | TGCAGTGTTGAGGCGGGACCGATGAACACTGAAGCTTTCTTT | CSVEAGPMNTEAFF
TRBJ2-3 | TRBD2 | TRBV29-1 | - | TGCAGCGTTGTCGGGACTAGCGGGGCCAGCACAGATACGCAGTATTTT | CSVVGTSGASTDTQYF
TRBJ1-5 | - | TRBV18 | - | TGTGCCAGCTCACCTGGGAGCAATCAGCCCCAGCATTTT | CASSPGSNQPQHF
TRBJ2-3 | TRBD1 | TRBV30 | once | TGTGCCTGGAGGCCAGGGGGCGAAATCACAGATACGCAGTATTTT | CAWRPGGEITDTQYF
TRBJ2-3 | TRBD2 | TRBV3-1 | - | TGTGCCAGCAGCCCCCCGGGACTAGCGAGGGATACGCAGTATTTT | CASSPPGLARDTQYF
TRBJ1-2 | TRBD1 | TRBV12-3/TRBV12-4 | - | TGTGCCAGCTGTACAGGGGGCTGGGGCTACACCTTC | CASCTGGWGYTF
TRBJ2-7 | TRBD2 | TRBV18 | - | TGTGCCAGCTCACCGGTAGCGGGGGCACACGAGCAGTACTTC | CASSPVAGAHEQYF
TRBJ2-2 | TRBD1 | TRBV19 | - | TGTGCCAGTAGTATGGCCGGGACAGGGGGCGACACCGGGGAGCTGTTTTTT | CASSMAGTGGDTGELFF
TRBJ2-3 | - | TRBV18 | - | TGTGCCAGCTCACCATACGGGGCTTATGGGGCAGATACGCAGTATTTT | CASSPYGAYGADTQYF
TRBJ1-5 | TRBD1 | TRBV5-6 | - | TGTGCCAGCAGCTTGACAGGGGCCAGAGATCAGCCCCAGCATTTT | CASSLTGARDQPQHF
TRBJ1-5 | TRBD1 | TRBV12-5 | - | TGTGCTAGTGGCTCGGGACAGGGGGACCAGCCCCAGCATTTT | CASGSGQGDQPQHF
TRBJ2-3 | - | TRBV12-5 | - | TGTGCTAGTGGTTTGGCTGTATCAGATACGCAGTATTTT | CASGLAVSDTQYF
TRBJ2-1 | TRBD1 | TRBV5-1 | - | TGCGCCAGCACCCTGGCAGGGGGCAATTATGGTGAGCAGTTCTTC | CASTLAGGNYGEQFF
TRBJ2-6 | - | TRBV7-9 | - | TGTGCCAGCAGCCTAGGACACTCTGGGGCCAACGTCCTGACTTTC | CASSLGHSGANVLTF
TRBJ2-7 | - | TRBV7-2 | - | TGTGCCAGCAGCCCCGGGACCCGTCGAGAGCAGTACTTC | CASSPGTRREQYF
TRBJ1-1 | - | TRBV7-2 | once | TGTGCCAGCAGCTTACGATCAGGGGTTTCCACTGAAGCTTTCTTT | CASSLRSGVSTEAFF